This is a list of T cell receptor beta chains from one sample in a study of T cell responses to AZD1222 COVID-19 vaccine. Using immunoSEQ multiplex PCR, the repertoire was profiled, and TCRdb retains in-frame clones only, with some absent. The sample comprises 95,000 to 100,000 clones, roughly 80% of which are singletons, and approximately 14% rests with the top ten. The sample was peripheral blood, taken 28 days after the second AZD1222 dose. All receptors derive from an adult who received the AZD1222 COVID-19 vaccine. Both conserved end residues are part of each CDR3. A D gene is named only where the DNA matches it firmly. Not all rows give a size; the values are once, few, many and, for expanded clones, a class.

CDR3aa: CASCSAAGSGYTF
CDR3nt: TGTGCCAGCTGCTCCGCCGCAGGCTCTGGCTACACCTTC
j_gene: TRBJ1-2
v_gene: TRBV27
len: 13
abundance: .
d_gene: .

CDR3aa: CASSPGQGDEQYF
CDR3nt: TGTGCCAGCTCACCGGGGCAGGGCGACGAGCAGTACTTC
j_gene: TRBJ2-7
v_gene: TRBV18
len: 13
abundance: .
d_gene: .

CDR3aa: CRGQGAGYTF
CDR3nt: TGCAGAGGACAGGGGGCTGGCTACACCTTC
j_gene: TRBJ1-2
v_gene: TRBV20-1
len: 10
abundance: .
d_gene: TRBD1

CDR3aa: CASSPSGPYEQYF
CDR3nt: TGTGCCAGCAGTCCGAGCGGTCCCTACGAGCAGTACTTC
j_gene: TRBJ2-7
v_gene: TRBV12-3/TRBV12-4
len: 13
abundance: .
d_gene: .

CDR3aa: CASSRTSSSDTQYF
CDR3nt: TGCGCCAGCAGCCGGACTAGCTCGTCAGATACGCAGTATTTT
j_gene: TRBJ2-3
v_gene: TRBV5-1
len: 14
abundance: .
d_gene: TRBD2

CDR3aa: CASSLLLAGGPPPADTQYF
CDR3nt: TGTGCCAGCAGCTTATTGCTAGCGGGGGGGCCCCCCCCCGCAGATACGCAGTATTTT
j_gene: TRBJ2-3
v_gene: TRBV7-8
len: 19
abundance: .
d_gene: TRBD2

CDR3aa: CATGPGTGLNQPQHF
CDR3nt: TGTGCCACAGGGCCCGGGACAGGGCTCAATCAGCCCCAGCATTTT
j_gene: TRBJ1-5
v_gene: TRBV6-5
len: 15
abundance: .
d_gene: TRBD1

CDR3aa: CASSVEGFDYEQYF
CDR3nt: TGCGCCAGCAGCGTGGAAGGGTTCGACTACGAGCAGTACTTC
j_gene: TRBJ2-7
v_gene: TRBV5-1
len: 14
abundance: .
d_gene: .

CDR3aa: CAWSALERQGTNSNQPQHF
CDR3nt: TGTGCCTGGAGTGCATTAGAAAGACAGGGAACAAATAGCAATCAGCCCCAGCATTTT
j_gene: TRBJ1-5
v_gene: TRBV30
len: 19
abundance: .
d_gene: TRBD1

CDR3aa: CAISKEGGAGREAFF
CDR3nt: TGTGCCATCAGTAAAGAAGGGGGCGCAGGCCGGGAAGCTTTCTTT
j_gene: TRBJ1-1
v_gene: TRBV10-3
len: 15
abundance: .
d_gene: TRBD1

CDR3aa: CASSLAPEPSTIPYEQYF
CDR3nt: TGTGCCAGCAGCTTAGCCCCAGAGCCCAGCACAATACCCTACGAGCAGTACTTC
j_gene: TRBJ2-7
v_gene: TRBV11-2
len: 18
abundance: .
d_gene: .

CDR3aa: CASSVGAGGLYEQYF
CDR3nt: TGTGCCAGCAGTGTTGGGGCCGGGGGACTCTACGAGCAGTACTTC
j_gene: TRBJ2-7
v_gene: TRBV2
len: 15
abundance: .
d_gene: .

CDR3aa: CASSIGDNYEQYF
CDR3nt: TGTGCCAGTAGTATTGGGGATAACTACGAGCAGTACTTC
j_gene: TRBJ2-7
v_gene: TRBV19
len: 13
abundance: .
d_gene: .

CDR3aa: CASTTRRPRGQLGHEQYF
CDR3nt: TGTGCCAGCACAACCCGGAGGCCCAGGGGACAGTTAGGGCACGAGCAGTACTTC
j_gene: TRBJ2-7
v_gene: TRBV7-2
len: 18
abundance: .
d_gene: TRBD1

CDR3aa: CASSPTWDSYGYTF
CDR3nt: TGTGCCAGCAGCCCTACCTGGGACAGCTATGGCTACACCTTC
j_gene: TRBJ1-2
v_gene: TRBV3-1/TRBV3-2
len: 14
abundance: .
d_gene: TRBD1

CDR3aa: CASSPVAHYEQYF
CDR3nt: TGTGCCAGCAGCCCCGTAGCTCACTACGAGCAGTACTTC
j_gene: TRBJ2-7
v_gene: TRBV5-6
len: 13
abundance: .
d_gene: .

CDR3aa: CASSLGWTTTSASPLHF
CDR3nt: TGTGCCAGCAGCTTAGGCTGGACCACAACGTCTGCTTCACCCCTCCACTTT
j_gene: TRBJ1-6
v_gene: TRBV7-2
len: 17
abundance: once
d_gene: .

CDR3aa: CASRLGQASSYEQYF
CDR3nt: TGTGCCAGCAGACTAGGACAGGCCAGCTCCTACGAGCAGTACTTC
j_gene: TRBJ2-7
v_gene: TRBV7-9
len: 15
abundance: .
d_gene: TRBD1

CDR3aa: CASSQIGAYTEAFF
CDR3nt: TGTGCCAGCAGCCAAATAGGGGCATACACTGAAGCTTTCTTT
j_gene: TRBJ1-1
v_gene: TRBV14
len: 14
abundance: once
d_gene: .

CDR3aa: CASSYGENQPQHF
CDR3nt: TGTGCCAGCAGTTACGGGGAGAATCAGCCCCAGCATTTT
j_gene: TRBJ1-5
v_gene: TRBV6-5
len: 13
abundance: .
d_gene: .

CDR3aa: CASSLDRVGLNYTF
CDR3nt: TGCGCCAGCAGCTTGGACAGGGTGGGGCTAAACTACACCTTC
j_gene: TRBJ1-2
v_gene: TRBV5-1
len: 14
abundance: .
d_gene: .

CDR3aa: CASSSDRGGFTEAFF
CDR3nt: TGCGCCAGCAGCTCAGACAGGGGGGGATTTACTGAAGCTTTCTTT
j_gene: TRBJ1-1
v_gene: TRBV5-1
len: 15
abundance: .
d_gene: TRBD1

CDR3aa: CASSEVLGQGRNEQYF
CDR3nt: TGTGCCAGCAGTGAAGTGTTAGGACAGGGTCGCAACGAGCAGTACTTC
j_gene: TRBJ2-7
v_gene: TRBV6-1
len: 16
abundance: .
d_gene: TRBD1

CDR3aa: CASSQPERGYSGNTIYF
CDR3nt: TGCGCCAGCAGCCAACCAGAGCGAGGGTACTCTGGAAACACCATATATTTT
j_gene: TRBJ1-3
v_gene: TRBV4-1
len: 17
abundance: .
d_gene: .

CDR3aa: CATSRDKGRAFF
CDR3nt: TGTGCCACCAGCAGAGATAAGGGACGGGCTTTCTTT
j_gene: TRBJ1-1
v_gene: TRBV15
len: 12
abundance: .
d_gene: .

CDR3aa: CASSFMQGPYGYTF
CDR3nt: TGTGCCAGCAGTTTTATGCAGGGACCCTATGGCTACACCTTC
j_gene: TRBJ1-2
v_gene: TRBV28
len: 14
abundance: .
d_gene: .

CDR3aa: CAISEFAGYEQYF
CDR3nt: TGTGCCATCAGTGAGTTCGCGGGGTACGAGCAGTACTTC
j_gene: TRBJ2-7
v_gene: TRBV10-3
len: 13
abundance: .
d_gene: .

CDR3aa: CASSRDSTNTGELFF
CDR3nt: TGTGCCAGCAGCCGAGACAGTACGAACACCGGGGAGCTGTTTTTT
j_gene: TRBJ2-2
v_gene: TRBV5-4
len: 15
abundance: .
d_gene: .

CDR3aa: CASSQFRGQDTQYF
CDR3nt: TGTGCCAGCAGCCAATTCAGGGGCCAAGATACGCAGTATTTT
j_gene: TRBJ2-3
v_gene: TRBV16
len: 14
abundance: .
d_gene: .

CDR3aa: CASSLGPAEQYF
CDR3nt: TGTGCCAGCAGCTTAGGGCCGGCTGAGCAGTACTTC
j_gene: TRBJ2-7
v_gene: TRBV11-3
len: 12
abundance: .
d_gene: .

CDR3aa: CASSERAGYDYGYTF
CDR3nt: TGTGCCAGCAGTGAAAGGGCAGGGTACGACTATGGCTACACCTTC
j_gene: TRBJ1-2
v_gene: TRBV6-1
len: 15
abundance: .
d_gene: .

CDR3aa: CASSPTTYRGQLEAFF
CDR3nt: TGTGCCAGCAGCCCAACAACCTACAGGGGGCAATTAGAAGCTTTCTTT
j_gene: TRBJ1-1
v_gene: TRBV5-5
len: 16
abundance: .
d_gene: TRBD1

CDR3aa: CASSWRDRKSNQPQHF
CDR3nt: TGTGCCAGCAGTTGGCGGGACAGGAAAAGCAATCAGCCCCAGCATTTT
j_gene: TRBJ1-5
v_gene: TRBV6-5
len: 16
abundance: few
d_gene: TRBD1

CDR3aa: CASSSNRRDQPEAFF
CDR3nt: TGTGCCAGCAGCTCCAACCGGAGAGATCAACCTGAAGCTTTCTTT
j_gene: TRBJ1-1
v_gene: TRBV5-4
len: 15
abundance: .
d_gene: .

CDR3aa: CASSLRGLGVTEAFF
CDR3nt: TGTGCCAGCAGTCTAAGGGGATTGGGAGTCACTGAAGCTTTCTTT
j_gene: TRBJ1-1
v_gene: TRBV27
len: 15
abundance: .
d_gene: .

CDR3aa: CASSPSMYEQYF
CDR3nt: TGTGCCAGCAGTCCGTCTATGTACGAGCAGTACTTC
j_gene: TRBJ2-7
v_gene: TRBV7-9
len: 12
abundance: .
d_gene: .

CDR3aa: CASSAGTQETQYF
CDR3nt: TGTGCCAGCAGCGCGGGGACACAAGAGACCCAGTACTTC
j_gene: TRBJ2-5
v_gene: TRBV9
len: 13
abundance: .
d_gene: .

CDR3aa: CSARVGGGYTF
CDR3nt: TGCAGTGCTAGAGTAGGGGGAGGCTACACCTTC
j_gene: TRBJ1-2
v_gene: TRBV20-1
len: 11
abundance: .
d_gene: .

CDR3aa: CATRGRGYNEQFF
CDR3nt: TGTGCCACCCGGGGGCGGGGCTACAATGAGCAGTTCTTC
j_gene: TRBJ2-1
v_gene: TRBV19
len: 13
abundance: once
d_gene: .

CDR3aa: CASSPGRTPILANEKLFF
CDR3nt: TGTGCCAGCAGCCCAGGCCGGACACCTATCCTGGCTAATGAAAAACTGTTTTTT
j_gene: TRBJ1-4
v_gene: TRBV7-9
len: 18
abundance: .
d_gene: .

CDR3aa: CAGSLQAPADSPLHF
CDR3nt: TGTGCCGGATCACTACAGGCCCCGGCCGATTCACCCCTCCACTTT
j_gene: TRBJ1-6
v_gene: TRBV19
len: 15
abundance: .
d_gene: .

CDR3aa: CACSPQPGAGEQPQHF
CDR3nt: TGTGCCTGCAGCCCTCAACCCGGGGCAGGAGAACAGCCCCAGCATTTT
j_gene: TRBJ1-5
v_gene: TRBV7-2
len: 16
abundance: once
d_gene: .

CDR3aa: CASSIVRDTEAFF
CDR3nt: TGTGCCAGTAGTATAGTCAGGGACACTGAAGCTTTCTTT
j_gene: TRBJ1-1
v_gene: TRBV19
len: 13
abundance: .
d_gene: .

CDR3aa: CATSDGGAGNTGELFF
CDR3nt: TGTGCCACCAGTGATGGTGGGGCAGGGAACACCGGGGAGCTGTTTTTT
j_gene: TRBJ2-2
v_gene: TRBV24-1
len: 16
abundance: .
d_gene: .

CDR3aa: CASSPGGRDNEQFF
CDR3nt: TGTGCCAGCAGCCCAGGGGGGAGGGACAATGAGCAGTTCTTC
j_gene: TRBJ2-1
v_gene: TRBV5-4
len: 14
abundance: .
d_gene: .

CDR3aa: CASSTRQGATEAFF
CDR3nt: TGCGCCAGCAGCACGCGACAGGGGGCCACTGAAGCTTTCTTT
j_gene: TRBJ1-1
v_gene: TRBV4-3
len: 14
abundance: .
d_gene: TRBD1

CDR3aa: CASSADRAGEQYF
CDR3nt: TGTGCCAGCAGCGCGGACAGGGCGGGAGAGCAGTACTTC
j_gene: TRBJ2-7
v_gene: TRBV9
len: 13
abundance: .
d_gene: TRBD1

CDR3aa: CASSTTVEIGYTF
CDR3nt: TGCGCCAGCAGCACGACAGTCGAGATTGGCTACACCTTC
j_gene: TRBJ1-2
v_gene: TRBV4-1
len: 13
abundance: .
d_gene: .

CDR3aa: CASRKSYNSPLHF
CDR3nt: TGTGCCAGCAGGAAGTCCTATAATTCACCCCTCCACTTT
j_gene: TRBJ1-6
v_gene: TRBV6-5
len: 13
abundance: .
d_gene: .

CDR3aa: CASSSSYEQYF
CDR3nt: TGTGCCAGCAGCTCGTCCTACGAGCAGTACTTC
j_gene: TRBJ2-7
v_gene: TRBV5-4
len: 11
abundance: .
d_gene: .

CDR3aa: CASGCRVLFVYGYTF
CDR3nt: TGTGCTAGTGGTTGCCGGGTTTTATTTGTCTATGGCTACACCTTC
j_gene: TRBJ1-2
v_gene: TRBV12-5
len: 15
abundance: .
d_gene: .

CDR3aa: CASSLTRQGVYEQYF
CDR3nt: TGTGCCAGCAGCTTAACGCGACAGGGGGTCTACGAGCAGTACTTC
j_gene: TRBJ2-7
v_gene: TRBV7-3
len: 15
abundance: once
d_gene: TRBD1